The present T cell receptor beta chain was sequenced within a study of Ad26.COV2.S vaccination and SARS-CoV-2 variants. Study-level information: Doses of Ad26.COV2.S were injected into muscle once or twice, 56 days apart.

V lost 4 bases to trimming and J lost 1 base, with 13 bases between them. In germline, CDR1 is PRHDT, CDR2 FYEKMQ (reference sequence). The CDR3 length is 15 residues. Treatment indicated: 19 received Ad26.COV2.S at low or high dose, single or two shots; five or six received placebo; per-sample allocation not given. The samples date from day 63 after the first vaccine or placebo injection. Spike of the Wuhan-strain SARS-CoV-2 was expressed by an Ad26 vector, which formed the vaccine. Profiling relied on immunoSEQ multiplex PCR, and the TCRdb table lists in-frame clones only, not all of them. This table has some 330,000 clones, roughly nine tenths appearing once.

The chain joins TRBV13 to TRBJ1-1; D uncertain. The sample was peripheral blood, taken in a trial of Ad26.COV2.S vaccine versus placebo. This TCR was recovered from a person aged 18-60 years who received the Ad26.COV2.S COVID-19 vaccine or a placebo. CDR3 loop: CASSSLGTTNTEAFF. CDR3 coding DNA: TGTGCCAGCAGCTCCTTAGGTACGACGAACACTGAAGCTTTCTTT.